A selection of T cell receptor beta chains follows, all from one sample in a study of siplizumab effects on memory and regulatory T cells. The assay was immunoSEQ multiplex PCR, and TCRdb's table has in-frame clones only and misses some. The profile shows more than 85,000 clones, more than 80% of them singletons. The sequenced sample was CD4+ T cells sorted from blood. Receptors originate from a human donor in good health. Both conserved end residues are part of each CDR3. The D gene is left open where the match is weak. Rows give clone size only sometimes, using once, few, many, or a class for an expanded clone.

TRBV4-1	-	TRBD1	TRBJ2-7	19	CASSPIAGTGGNSSYEQYF	TGCGCCAGCAGCCCCATAGCCGGGACAGGGGGAAACAGCTCCTACGAGCAGTACTTC
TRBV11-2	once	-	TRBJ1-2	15	CASSSPRSKGYGYTF	TGTGCCAGCAGCTCCCCGCGGAGCAAGGGCTATGGCTACACCTTC
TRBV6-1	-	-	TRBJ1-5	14	CASSPRGSNQPQHF	TGTGCCAGCAGTCCTCGGGGCTCCAATCAGCCCCAGCATTTT
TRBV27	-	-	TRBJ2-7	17	CASRADPGAPGSYEQYF	TGTGCCAGCAGAGCCGACCCGGGGGCTCCAGGCTCCTACGAGCAGTACTTC
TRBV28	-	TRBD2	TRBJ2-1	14	CASSPGLAGNEQFF	TGTGCCAGCAGTCCGGGACTAGCGGGAAATGAGCAGTTCTTC
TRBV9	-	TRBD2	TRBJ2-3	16	CASSVASAGESDTQYF	TGTGCCAGCAGCGTAGCTTCGGCGGGAGAGTCGGATACGCAGTATTTT
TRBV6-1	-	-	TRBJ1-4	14	CASSEYGSNEKLFF	TGTGCCAGCAGTGAATACGGGAGCAATGAAAAACTGTTTTTT
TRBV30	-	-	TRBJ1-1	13	CAWSVQGWTEAFF	TGTGCCTGGAGTGTACAAGGGTGGACTGAAGCTTTCTTT
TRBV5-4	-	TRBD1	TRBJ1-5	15	CASSLGTGENQPQHF	TGTGCCAGCAGCTTGGGGACAGGGGAAAATCAGCCCCAGCATTTT
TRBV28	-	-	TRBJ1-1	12	CASGLGGAEAFF	TGTGCCAGCGGCCTCGGGGGAGCTGAAGCTTTCTTT
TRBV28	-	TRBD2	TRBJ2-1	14	CASNIAGALYEQFF	TGTGCCAGCAACATAGCGGGAGCCTTATATGAGCAGTTCTTC
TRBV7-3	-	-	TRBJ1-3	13	CASSLTDGNTIYF	TGTGCCAGCAGCTTAACTGACGGAAACACCATATATTTT
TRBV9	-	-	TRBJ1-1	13	CASSAFGGTEAFF	TGTGCCAGCAGCGCGTTCGGGGGCACTGAAGCTTTCTTT
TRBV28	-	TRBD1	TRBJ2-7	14	CASSLTGMAYEQYF	TGTGCCAGCAGTTTGACAGGGATGGCCTACGAGCAGTACTTC
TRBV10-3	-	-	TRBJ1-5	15	CAISEEGGYNQPQHF	TGTGCCATCAGTGAGGAAGGGGGGTACAATCAGCCCCAGCATTTT
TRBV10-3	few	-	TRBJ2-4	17	CAISESGFQLAKNIQYF	TGTGCCATCAGTGAGTCAGGCTTTCAACTAGCCAAAAACATTCAGTACTTC
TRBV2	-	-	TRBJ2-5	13	CASSVGTQETQYF	TGTGCCAGCAGTGTGGGGACCCAAGAGACCCAGTACTTC
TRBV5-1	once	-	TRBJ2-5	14	CASSFPGRPETQYF	TGCGCCAGCAGCTTCCCGGGGAGGCCCGAGACCCAGTACTTC
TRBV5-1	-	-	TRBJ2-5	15	CASSSGAWREETQYF	TGCGCCAGCAGCTCGGGGGCCTGGAGGGAAGAGACCCAGTACTTC
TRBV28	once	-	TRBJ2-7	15	CASSRRGASSYEQYF	TGTGCCAGCAGCCGGCGAGGGGCGAGCTCCTACGAGCAGTACTTC
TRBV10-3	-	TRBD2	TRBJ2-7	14	CAITPSGNSYEQYF	TGTGCCATCACTCCTAGCGGGAACTCCTACGAGCAGTACTTC
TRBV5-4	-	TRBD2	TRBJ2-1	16	CASSSSGTSGYNEQFF	TGTGCCAGCAGCTCCTCCGGGACTAGCGGGTACAATGAGCAGTTCTTC
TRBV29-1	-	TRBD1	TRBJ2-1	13	CSVRGTAYNEQFF	TGCAGCGTCAGAGGGACAGCTTACAATGAGCAGTTCTTC
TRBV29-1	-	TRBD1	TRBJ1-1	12	CSVGAKDRAAFF	TGCAGCGTCGGGGCCAAAGACAGGGCCGCTTTCTTT
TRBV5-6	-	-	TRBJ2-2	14	CASSWDAPGGELFF	TGTGCCAGCAGCTGGGACGCTCCTGGCGGGGAGCTGTTTTTT
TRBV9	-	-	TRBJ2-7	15	CASSVDPGTFYEQYF	TGTGCCAGCAGCGTAGATCCCGGGACTTTCTACGAGCAGTACTTC
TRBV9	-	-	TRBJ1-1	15	CASSAAGTWNTEAFF	TGTGCCAGCAGCGCGGCCGGGACATGGAACACTGAAGCTTTCTTT
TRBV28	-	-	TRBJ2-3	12	CASKRATDTQYF	TGTGCCAGCAAAAGGGCCACAGATACGCAGTATTTT
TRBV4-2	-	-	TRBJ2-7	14	CASSQAGPTYEQYF	TGTGCCAGCAGCCAAGCGGGCCCTACCTACGAGCAGTACTTC
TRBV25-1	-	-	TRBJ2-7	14	CASSLAGSLYEQYF	TGTGCCAGCAGTTTAGCAGGGTCCCTCTACGAGCAGTACTTC
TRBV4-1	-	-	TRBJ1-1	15	CASSQGRVANTEAFF	TGCGCCAGCAGCCAAGGAAGGGTAGCAAACACTGAAGCTTTCTTT
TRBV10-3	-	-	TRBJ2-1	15	CAISPLQRSYNEQFF	TGTGCCATCAGCCCCCTACAGAGGTCCTACAATGAGCAGTTCTTC
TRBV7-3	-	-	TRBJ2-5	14	CASSLRANQETQYF	TGTGCCAGCAGCTTAAGGGCAAACCAAGAGACCCAGTACTTC